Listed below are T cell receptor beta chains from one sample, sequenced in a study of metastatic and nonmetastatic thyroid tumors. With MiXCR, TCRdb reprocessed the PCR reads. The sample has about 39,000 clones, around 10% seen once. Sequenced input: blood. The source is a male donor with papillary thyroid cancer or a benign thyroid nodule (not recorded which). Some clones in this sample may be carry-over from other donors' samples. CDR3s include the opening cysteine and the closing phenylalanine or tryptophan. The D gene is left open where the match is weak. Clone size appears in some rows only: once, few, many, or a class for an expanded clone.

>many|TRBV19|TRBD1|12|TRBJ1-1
TGTGCCAGTAGTAGTATCGGGACAGGGGATTTCTTT
CASSSIGTGDFF
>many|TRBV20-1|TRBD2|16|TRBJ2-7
TGCAGTGCTGGACGGACTAGCGGGAGGTCTTGGGACGAGCAGTACTTC
CSAGRTSGRSWDEQYF
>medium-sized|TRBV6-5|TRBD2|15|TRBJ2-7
TGTGCCAGCAGTTACTCGCCTAGCGGGAGGGGCGAGCAGTACTTC
CASSYSPSGRGEQYF
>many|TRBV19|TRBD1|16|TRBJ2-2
TGTGCCAGTACCTCCTGGGGACAGGGGAACACCGGGGAGCTGTTTTTT
CASTSWGQGNTGELFF
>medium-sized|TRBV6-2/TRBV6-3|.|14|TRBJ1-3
TGTGCCAGCAGTTACGGCGGCTCTGGAAACACCATATATTTT
CASSYGGSGNTIYF
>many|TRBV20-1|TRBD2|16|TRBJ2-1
TGCAGTGCTAGACCTACCGGGACTAGCGGGAGGGTTGAGCAGTTCTTC
CSARPTGTSGRVEQFF
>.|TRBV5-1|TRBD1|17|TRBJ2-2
TGCGCCAGCAGCTGGGGGGAAGGGACAGGGGCCACCAGGGAGCTGTTTTTT
CASSWGEGTGATRELFF
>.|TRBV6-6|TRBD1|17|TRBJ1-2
TGTGCCAGCAGTTACTCGAGCCTGGGACAGGGGTATTTTGGCTACACCTTC
CASSYSSLGQGYFGYTF
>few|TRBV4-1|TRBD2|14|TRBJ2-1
TGCGCCAGCAGCCGACTAGCGGGATCCAATGAGCAGTTCTTC
CASSRLAGSNEQFF
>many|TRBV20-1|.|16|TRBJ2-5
TGCAGTGCTGACAATTCGTGGGTTAATAGGGAGGAGACCCAGTACTTC
CSADNSWVNREETQYF
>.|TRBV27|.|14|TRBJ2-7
TGTGCCAGCAGTTTGGCGACTAGGGGCGACGAGCAGTACTTC
CASSLATRGDEQYF
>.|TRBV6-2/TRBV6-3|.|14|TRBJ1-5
TGTGCCAGCAGTAATCAGGGTATTGGCCAGCCGCAGCATTTT
CASSNQGIGQPQHF
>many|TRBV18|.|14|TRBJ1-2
TGTGCCAGCTCACTCAGGCTAGCTAACTATGGCTACACCTTC
CASSLRLANYGYTF
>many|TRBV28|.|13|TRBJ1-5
TGTGCCAGCAGTTTGGGTCGGTCGCAGCCCCAGCATTTT
CASSLGRSQPQHF
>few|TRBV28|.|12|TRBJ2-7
TGTGCCAGCAGTTTCTACAGGAACGAGCAGTACTTC
CASSFYRNEQYF
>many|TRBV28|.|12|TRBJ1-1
TGTGCCAGCACCTTAGGGGCCGCTGAAGCTTTCTTT
CASTLGAAEAFF
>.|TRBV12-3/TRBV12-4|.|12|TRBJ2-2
TGTGCCAGCAGTGACTACACCGGGGAGCTGTTTTTT
CASSDYTGELFF
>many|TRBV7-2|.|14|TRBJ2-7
TGTGCCAGCAGCTTCCCGGGCCCCTCCTACGAGCAGTACTTC
CASSFPGPSYEQYF
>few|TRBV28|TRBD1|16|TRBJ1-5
TGTGCCAGCAGTCTCATACAGGGGGCTCAGGGTCAGCCCCAGCATTTT
CASSLIQGAQGQPQHF
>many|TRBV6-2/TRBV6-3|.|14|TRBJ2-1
TGTGCCAGCAGTTGGCGGGGCTCCTACAATGAGCAGTTCTTC
CASSWRGSYNEQFF
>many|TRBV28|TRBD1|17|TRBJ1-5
TGTGCCAGCGGGAGCGGGACAGGCCGATATAGCAATCAGCCCCAGCATTTT
CASGSGTGRYSNQPQHF
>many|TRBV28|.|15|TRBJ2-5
TGTGCCAGCAGTTTATGGTTTGTTACCCCAGAGACCCAGTACTTC
CASSLWFVTPETQYF
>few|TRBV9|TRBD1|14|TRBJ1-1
TGTGCCAGCAGCCCCGGGACAGCCAACACTGAAGCTTCCTTT
CASSPGTANTEASF
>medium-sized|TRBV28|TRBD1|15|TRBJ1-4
TGTGCCAGCAGCCCCCCAGGGGGTCCTAATGAAAAACTGTTTTTT
CASSPPGGPNEKLFF
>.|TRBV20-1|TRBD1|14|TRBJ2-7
TGCAGTTCTAGTCCGGGACAGGGGACCTACGAGCAGTACTTC
CSSSPGQGTYEQYF
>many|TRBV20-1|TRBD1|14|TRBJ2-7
TGCAGTGCTAGGCGGGGACAGGGAACTTACGAGCAGTACTTC
CSARRGQGTYEQYF
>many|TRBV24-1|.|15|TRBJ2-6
TGTGCCACCAGTGATTGGGTGGCTGGGGCCAACGTCCTGACTTTC
CATSDWVAGANVLTF
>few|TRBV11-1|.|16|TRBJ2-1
TGTGCCAGCAGCCCCCGCCAAGCTCCCCAACACAATGAGCAGTTCTTC
CASSPRQAPQHNEQFF
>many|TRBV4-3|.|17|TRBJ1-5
TGCGCCAGCAGCCAAGATTGGGACCACCTTAGCAATCAGCCCCAGCATTTT
CASSQDWDHLSNQPQHF
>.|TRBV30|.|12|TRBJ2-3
TGTGCCTGGAACCTGCTCTCAGATACACAGTATTTT
CAWNLLSDTQYF
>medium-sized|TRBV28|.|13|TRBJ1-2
TGTGCCAGCAGTTTAGGGGGTCGAGCTGGCTACACCTTC
CASSLGGRAGYTF
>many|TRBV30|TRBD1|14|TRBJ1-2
TGTGCCTGGAGTGTATCCCAGGGGGCGGGAGGCTACACCTTC
CAWSVSQGAGGYTF
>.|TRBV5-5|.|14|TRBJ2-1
TGTGCCAGCAGCCTGGGGGGTGACTGGGATGAGCAGTTCTTC
CASSLGGDWDEQFF
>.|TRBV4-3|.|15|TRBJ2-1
TGCGCCAGCAGCCAAGCCGTGGGCATCAACCATGAGCAGTTCTTC
CASSQAVGINHEQFF
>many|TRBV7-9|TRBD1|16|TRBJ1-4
TGTGCCAGCAGCTCGGGACAGGGGGCGACTAATGAAAAACTGTTTTTT
CASSSGQGATNEKLFF
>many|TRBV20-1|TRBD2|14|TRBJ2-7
TGCAGTGCTAGAGCCAGCGGGAGTGGCTACGAGCAGTACTTC
CSARASGSGYEQYF
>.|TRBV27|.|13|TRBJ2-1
TGTGCCAGCAGTTTGTCGGCTAGCAGTGAGCAGTTCTTC
CASSLSASSEQFF
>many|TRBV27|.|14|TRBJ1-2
TGTGCCAGCCGGGGTCACGAAACTAACTATGGCTACACCTTC
CASRGHETNYGYTF
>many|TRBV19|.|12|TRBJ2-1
TGTGCCAGTAGTATATGGGGGAATGAGCAGTTCTTC
CASSIWGNEQFF
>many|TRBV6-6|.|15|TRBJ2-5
TGTGCCAGCAGTTACTCTTTGGGGGCCTCGGAGACCCAGTACTTC
CASSYSLGASETQYF
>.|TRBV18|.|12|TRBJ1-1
TGTGCCAGCTCACCCTCTGACAGTCAAGCTTTCTTT
CASSPSDSQAFF
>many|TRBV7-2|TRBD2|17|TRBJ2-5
TGTGCCAGCAGCTTAATGGGGCGACTAGCGGGGCAAGAGACCCAGTACTTC
CASSLMGRLAGQETQYF